Listed below are T cell receptor beta chains from one sample, sequenced in a study of T and B cells in COVID-19 patients. Each CDR3 protein is one row after TCRdb ran MiXCR on the multiplex PCR reads. This sample has approximately 17,000 distinct CDR3 sequences, with 25% to 35% found just once. Sequencing was carried out using blood. These receptors all come from a human donor who had recovered from COVID-19. The CDR3 runs from the conserved cysteine through the conserved F or W.

CASSPRVQGSTGELFF	TRBV7-6	TRBJ2-2
CASSYGNTEAFF	TRBV19	TRBJ1-1
CATQKSSGGHSTDTQYF	TRBV24-1	TRBJ2-3
CASSPTGGEKLFF	TRBV6-2/TRBV6-3	TRBJ1-4
CASSVPGQGLYEQYF	TRBV19	TRBJ2-7
CASGRSAGNTEAFF	TRBV5-1	TRBJ1-1
CATSVARAGDTQYF	TRBV24-1	TRBJ2-3
CASSLGSTLFYEQYF	TRBV6-5	TRBJ2-7
CASSYSNRNTESFF	TRBV6-5	TRBJ1-1
CASSPGTGNYEQYF	TRBV5-4	TRBJ2-7
CASSLVGTGSYEQYF	TRBV5-6	TRBJ2-7
CASCPWGGDQPQHF	TRBV19	TRBJ1-5
CASSRPRGVATDTQYF	TRBV27	TRBJ2-3
CASGLVPYEQYF	TRBV12-5	TRBJ2-7
CATSREGGQGETQYF	TRBV15	TRBJ2-5
CASSYSGTASYEQYF	TRBV6-5	TRBJ2-7
CAISESLRGTDTQYF	TRBV10-3	TRBJ2-3
CASSRTGNQPQYF	TRBV6-5	NA
CSVERKVGTEAFF	TRBV29-1	TRBJ1-1
CSATRDPLMSNQPQHF	TRBV20-1	TRBJ1-5
CASQIGSTNSPLHF	TRBV18	TRBJ1-6
CASSYRGGRLARADTQYF	TRBV6-2/TRBV6-3	TRBJ2-3
CASSKGTAKGYTF	TRBV18	TRBJ1-2
CASSLGGGTDTQYF	TRBV5-4	TRBJ2-3
CASSLGTGGGYNEQFF	TRBV7-2	TRBJ2-1
CASSGQYTEAFF	TRBV12-3/TRBV12-4	TRBJ1-1
CASTGRPQETQYF	TRBV19	TRBJ2-5
CASFTQGSYEQYF	TRBV11-1	TRBJ2-7
CASSQDGGGGAGTQYF	TRBV4-3	TRBJ2-3
CASDSTGKEKLFF	TRBV6-2/TRBV6-3	TRBJ1-4
CASSLLAGAGGHEQFF	TRBV7-6	TRBJ2-1